This record covers a single T cell receptor beta chain. Its antigen is as yet unknown. The data stem from a study of cytotoxic CD8 clonotypes in ibrutinib-treated CLL. Study overall: Following treatment for a median about 12 months, range 6 to 36, response samples were then taken.

The study, taken as a whole, reports: In comparison with age-matched healthy donors, baseline clonality was higher and tracked circulating CD8+ T-cell counts. An increase in clonality occurred at ibrutinib response, followed by a return toward baseline at progression.

Generated by immunoSEQ multiplex PCR, the TCRdb table keeps only in-frame clones and is missing some. The data contain 330,000 or so clones, 67% of them singletons. There are 16 residues in the CDR3. Germline V gene sequence: CDR1 MDHEN, CDR2 SYDVKM. V lost 3 bases, J lost 1 base, and 13 bases lay in between. The starting material was PBMCs, obtained after 36 months of ibrutinib treatment. The gene calls are TRBV28 and TRBJ1-5, with a weak D call TRBD1 (6 bases). The clonotype comes from a human donor with chronic lymphocytic leukemia. The DNA for the CDR3 is TGTGCCAGCAGTTTGGGGGGGGCTGGGAGCAATCAGCCCCAGCATTTT. Translating it yields CASSLGGAGSNQPQHF.